This TCR beta chain was recovered during a study of early T cells in non-severe SARS-CoV-2 infection. About the study: The authors sequenced bulk RNA from unsorted whole blood, leaving chains unpaired.

This clonotype was found many times. TCRdb reprocessed the 5' RACE reads via MiXCR and lists one record per CDR3 protein. Of some 57,000 distinct CDR3 sequences listed, approximately 10% are singletons. The TCR sequence derives from an adult who was a healthcare worker with PCR-confirmed SARS-CoV-2 infection or an uninfected control (not recorded which). Specimen: whole blood, collected at baseline.

The CDR3: CASSLHSGGALETQYF. The CDR3 DNA sequence: TGTGCCAGCAGTTTACATAGCGGGGGGGCCTTAGAGACCCAGTACTTC. The chain uses TRBV12-3 or TRBV12-4 and TRBJ2-5, with TRBD2 matching over 11 bases. This CDR3 has 16 residues. J was trimmed by 4 bases and V by 2 bases; bases with no gene match: 6.